The TCR beta chain under discussion was sequenced for a study of Graves' ophthalmopathy and Graves' hyperthyroidism. Study-level background: Peripheral blood was gathered at the point of initial diagnosis, before any treatment started.

Study-wide results and limits: A 13-signature model separated ophthalmopathy from stable hyperthyroidism, 85% to 90% sensitivity, 81.08% specificity. Most expanded clonotypes in thyroid above 0.001 frequency also showed up in blood.

What supplied the PBMCs was roughly 10 ml of fresh peripheral blood. With 6 bases clipped from V and 0 bases from J, the junction kept 8 bases outside the gene matches. This CDR3 has 15 residues. RNA transcripts yielded amplified TCR beta CDR3 regions. After a first-round RT-PCR with HTBI primers, a second-round multiplex PCR was run. Each CDR3 protein gets one entry after TCRdb re-called the multiplex PCR reads with MiXCR. Of 680,000 or so distinct CDR3 sequences listed, 22% are singletons. This clonotype was seen many times. The antigen is unknown. The V call is TRBV12-3 or TRBV12-4, the J call TRBJ2-7; TRBD2 matches at 7 bases. The material sequenced was peripheral blood. This sequence was found in a woman aged 18 to 35 with stable Graves' hyperthyroidism. Some clones in this sample may be carry-over from other donors' samples. CDR3 region: CASRYSGPSSYEQYF. The CDR3 DNA follows: TGTGCCAGCAGGTATAGCGGGCCGAGCTCCTACGAGCAGTACTTC.